Following are 27 T cell receptor beta chains from one sample sequenced in a study of identical twins. TCRdb reprocessed the 5' RACE reads with MiXCR, giving one entry per CDR3 protein. The sample records 200,000 to 300,000 distinct CDR3 sequences, 7.5% being singletons. The sample also formed part of further work on yellow fever vaccine responses in identical twins.

The sample was CD8+ T cells sorted from blood. All receptors come from a woman aged 18-29 years in good health.

This clonotype was observed a few times. A much larger clone differs by one base, so this may be a read error. The chain carries TRBV7-9 and TRBJ2-1; no firm D call. The V gene lost 5 bases and the J gene lost 6 bases, with 2 bases spanning the gap. Germline assignment: CDR1 SEHNR and CDR2 FQNEAQ (reference sequence). This CDR3 has 10 residues. The CDR3 DNA reads as TGTGCCAGCAGCGCCAATGAGCAGTTCTTC. Translating it yields CASSANEQFF.

In this sample, this clonotype turned up many times. CDR3 amino acids: CASSYRDRGIEKLYEQYV. The CDR3 bases are TGTGCCAGCAGTTACCGGGACAGGGGTATAGAGAAACTCTACGAGCAGTACGTC. This chain uses TRBV28 with TRBJ2-7; 10 bases are shared with TRBD1. This CDR3 is 18 amino acids long. CDR1 and CDR2 (germline): MDHEN, SYDVKM. Trimming took 4 bases from V and 3 from J; bases not matched to a gene: 15.

This clonotype was counted only a few times. J is TRBJ2-1 and V is TRBV27; 9 nucleotides agree with TRBD1. The V gene's germline CDR1 is MNHEY and CDR2 SMNVEV (reference sequence). Losses at the gene ends were 1 base for V and 8 bases for J; bases not matched to a gene: 6. The CDR3 loop spans 15 amino acids. In nucleotides, the CDR3 is TGTGCCAGCAGTTTATACACGGACAGGGGTTATGAGCAGTTCTTC. Residues: CASSLYTDRGYEQFF.

V usage is TRBV20-1 and J usage is TRBJ2-7; D may correspond to TRBD1 or TRBD2 (6 bases each). The V gene lost 2 bases and the J gene lost 1 base, with 9 bases spanning the gap. The CDR3 sequence is 13 residues long. Germline V gene data show CDR1 as DFQATT and CDR2 as SNEGSKA (reference sequence). CDR3 coding DNA: TGCAGTGCTAGAACGGGGGCTTCCTACGAGCAGTACTTC. Translation gives CSARTGASYEQYF.

This chain connects TRBV5-6 to TRBJ2-7, with D possibly being TRBD1 (5 bases). V lost 7 bases and J 1 base, leaving 15 bases between the germline ends. This CDR3 has 14 amino acids. Per germline, CDR1 SGHDT and CDR2 YYEEEE. CDR3 residues: CASGPGLGSYEQYV. In nucleotides, the CDR3 is TGTGCCAGCGGCCCAGGGCTTGGGTCCTACGAGCAGTACGTC.

This clonotype was recorded many times. The J gene is TRBJ2-2, the V gene TRBV4-1; no definite D call. Trimming removed 1 base at V and 2 bases at J, with 8 bases between. CDR1 is MGHRA and CDR2 is YSYEKL in the germline V gene. The CDR3 length is 15 residues. For the CDR3, the DNA is TGCGCCAGCAGCCAAGGTCCCCATAACACCGGGGAGCTGTTTTTT. It codes for CASSQGPHNTGELFF.

This chain connects TRBV25-1 to TRBJ1-2; 8 nucleotides align to TRBD1. V lost 6 bases and J lost 4; bases outside the gene matches: 7. CDR1 is MGHDK and CDR2 is SYGVNS in the germline V gene. CDR3 size: 14 residues. The CDR3 coding sequence is TGTGCCAGCAGCCGGACAGGGCTCGCCTATGGCTACACCTTC. This sequence encodes CASSRTGLAYGYTF.

This clonotype has ten or more counts. This sequence joins TRBV11-2 and TRBJ1-4, with 9 bases fitting TRBD1. Losses at the gene ends were 1 base for V and 1 base for J; bases not matched to a gene: 7. The germline V gene has CDR1 SGHAT and CDR2 FQNNGV. The CDR3 loop spans 18 amino acids. CDR3 residues: CASSLGTGQGRTNEKLFF. The CDR3 DNA reads TGTGCCAGCAGCTTAGGGACCGGACAGGGGAGAACTAATGAAAAACTGTTTTTT.

This clonotype has ten or more counts. V gene TRBV3-1 combines with J gene TRBJ2-7; D is possibly TRBD1 or TRBD2 (5 bases each). V lost 0 bases and J lost 4, with 7 bases in between. The CDR3 runs 13 residues. Germline loops: CDR1 LGHDT, CDR2 YNNKEL (reference sequence). CDR3 sequence: CASSQDREYEQYF. In DNA, the CDR3 is TGTGCCAGCAGCCAAGACAGGGAGTACGAGCAGTACTTC.

Many counts were recorded for this clonotype. The CDR3: CASSFQGAGDTQYF. CDR3 nucleotides: TGTGCCAGCAGCTTCCAGGGGGCAGGCGATACGCAGTATTTT. The chain links TRBV12-3 or TRBV12-4 to TRBJ2-3; 8 bases line up with TRBD1. This CDR3 comprises 14 residues. With V trimmed by 6 bases and J by 6 bases, 8 bases remained unmatched.

This clonotype was counted only a few times. It is unclear where the CDR3 begins or ends on the DNA, so no DNA is shown, and the CDR3 is as TCRdb lists it. J is TRBJ1-4 and V is TRBV29-1; the table names TRBD1, a call not compared with the DNA. CDR1 SQVTM and CDR2 ANQGSEA come from the germline V gene. The CDR3 has 15 residues if both end residues are counted. The CDR3: CSVGEGGTNEKLFFF.

This clonotype was recorded many times. The J gene is TRBJ2-1, the V gene TRBV29-1, with a possible D match to TRBD2 (6 bases). The germline gives CDR1 SQVTM, CDR2 ANQGSEA. The length of the CDR3 is 16 residues. The V end was cut by 1 base, the J end by 0 bases, with 13 bases between. The CDR3 sequence: CSVEALAGSSYNEQFF. CDR3 bases: TGCAGCGTTGAAGCTTTGGCGGGAAGCTCCTACAATGAGCAGTTCTTC.

The chain combines TRBV7-6 with TRBJ2-5; D is possibly TRBD1 (6 bases). CDR1 SGHVS and CDR2 FNYEAQ come from the germline V gene. Trimming shortened V by 0 bases and J by 2 bases, and 7 bases separated the two germline ends. This CDR3 is built from 14 residues. The CDR3 reads CASSLATGQETQYF. The CDR3 DNA sequence: TGTGCCAGCAGCTTAGCTACAGGGCAAGAGACCCAGTACTTC.

This clonotype occurred many times. V gene TRBV29-1 combines with J gene TRBJ1-1; the D is unclear. Trimming removed 5 bases from V and 2 bases from J, with 9 bases in between. The CDR3 spans 12 residues. In germline, CDR1 is SQVTM, CDR2 ANQGSEA. CDR3 DNA sequence: TGCAGCGTTCCTAAGGGTAACACTGAAGCTTTCTTT. This gives the protein CSVPKGNTEAFF.

This clonotype was observed a few times. The chain couples TRBV28 to TRBJ2-5, with 8 positions matching TRBD2. The germline V gene encodes CDR1 MDHEN and CDR2 SYDVKM. The CDR3 contains 12 residues. With 5 bases clipped from V and 14 bases from J, the junction kept 10 bases outside the gene matches. The CDR3 bases are TGTGCCAGCAGTATCCCCGGGACTAGATCTTACTTC. Its translation is CASSIPGTRSYF.

The chain links TRBV4-2 to TRBJ2-7; 7 bases align to TRBD2. CDR3 length: 13 amino acids. Germline CDR1 and CDR2: LGHNA and YNFKEQ. V gave up 1 base and J gave up 6 bases; unmatched junction bases: 3. CDR3 protein: CASSQALATEQYF. The CDR3 nucleotides read TGTGCCAGCAGCCAAGCACTAGCGACCGAGCAGTACTTC.

This clonotype has only a few counts. The chain joins TRBV5-1 to TRBJ2-5, with a possible D match to TRBD1 (7 bases). The V end lost 4 bases, the J end lost 2 bases, and 15 bases lay between the germline ends. Germline CDR1 SGHRS, CDR2 YFSETQ. The CDR3 consists of 15 residues. The CDR3 DNA reads TGCGCCAGCAGCCCAGGGGGAGGCCCACAAGAGACCCAGTACTTC. Residues: CASSPGGGPQETQYF.

This clonotype came up a few times. The chain carries TRBV28 and TRBJ1-4, with unresolved D. The CDR3 spans 14 residues. The V end lost 6 bases, the J end lost 8 bases, and 16 bases lay between the germline ends. Germline V gene data show CDR1 as MDHEN and CDR2 as SYDVKM. The CDR3 is CASSPTALGEKLFF. The CDR3 region has the DNA TGTGCCAGCAGCCCGACGGCCCTTGGAGAAAAACTGTTTTTT. The variable domain in full, with the rest retrieved from reference TRBV28 and TRBJ1-4, is DVKVTQSSRYLVKRTGEKVFLECVQDMDHENMFWYRQDPGLGLRLIYFSYDVKMKEKGDIPEGYSVSREKKERFSLILESASTNQTSMYLCASSPTALGEKLFFGSGTQLSVL.

The genes are TRBV5-1 and TRBJ2-5, with 7 bases aligning to TRBD2. Germline-derived CDR1 and CDR2 are SGHRS and YFSETQ. The V gene end was trimmed by 0 bases and the J gene end by 5 bases; junction bases not matched to a gene: 25. This CDR3 has 21 residues. DNA for the CDR3: TGCGCCAGCAGCTTGGCGGGTCTGTGGACTGGCGAGCGGAGGGGAGGGGAGACCCAGTACTTC. Protein product: CASSLAGLWTGERRGGETQYF.

This clonotype came up once. The chain joins TRBV28 to TRBJ2-7; possibly TRBD1 or TRBD2 for D (5 bases each). Germline V gives CDR1 MDHEN, CDR2 SYDVKM. Trimming left V 8 bases short and J 3 bases short, with 11 bases between. The CDR3 consists of 12 residues. The DNA of the CDR3 is TGTGCCAGCTGGGACGGAAACTACGAGCAGTACTTC. Its translation: CASWDGNYEQYF.

This clonotype was seen repeatedly, ten times or more. The CDR3 sequence: CATSRSGTGTAQPQHF. DNA of the CDR3: TGTGCCACCAGCAGATCCGGGACAGGGACGGCGCAGCCCCAGCATTTT. The chain combines TRBV15 with TRBJ1-5; 9 nucleotides agree with TRBD1. The V gene's germline CDR1 is LNHNV and CDR2 YYDKDF (reference sequence). This CDR3 is 16 amino acids long. V was pared by 2 bases and J by 7 bases, with 9 bases of the junction left unmatched.

This clonotype was found many times. The V call is TRBV27, the J call TRBJ2-7; tentatively, D is TRBD1 or TRBD2 (5 bases each). V lost 9 bases, J lost 2 bases, and 11 bases lay in between. Germline V gene sequence: CDR1 MNHEY, CDR2 SMNVEV (reference sequence). CDR3 length: 12 amino acids. CDR3 nucleotide sequence: TGTGCCAGTCGGGGACCCACCTACGAGCAGTACTTC. This encodes CASRGPTYEQYF.

This clonotype was found a few times. The chain carries TRBV6-5 and TRBJ2-6; no clear D. CDR3 length: 17 residues. V was pared by 2 bases and J by 0 bases, with 11 bases between. Germline-derived CDR1 and CDR2 are MNHEY and SVGAGI. CDR3: CASSYLGSSSGANVLTF. The CDR3 DNA follows: TGTGCCAGCAGTTACCTCGGCAGCTCCTCTGGGGCCAACGTCCTGACTTTC.

This clonotype was found a few times. The chain links TRBV14 to TRBJ1-3; D unclear. The CDR3 covers 13 residues. CDR1 and CDR2 from the germline V gene are SGHDN and FVKESK. Trimming removed 5 bases at V and 4 bases at J, with 9 bases between. CDR3 amino acids: CASSDERGNTIYF. The DNA for the CDR3 is TGTGCCAGCAGCGACGAGAGGGGAAACACCATATATTTT.

The chain employs TRBV2 and TRBJ2-4; D is uncertain. Trimming shortened V by 3 bases and J by 8 bases, and 14 bases separated the two germline ends. The CDR3 is made up of 14 amino acids. CDR1 and CDR2 from the germline V gene are SNHLY and FYNNEI. CDR3 nucleotides: TGTGCCAGCAGTGAGACTCGGGTAGTGGACATTCAGTACTTC. Its protein is CASSETRVVDIQYF.

This clonotype has ten or more counts. The rearrangement joins TRBV6-2 or TRBV6-3 to TRBJ2-1, with a weak D call TRBD2 (5 bases). CDR1 and CDR2 (germline): MNHEY, SVGEGT. CDR3 size: 19 residues. Trimming took off 5 bases at V and 7 bases at J, with 30 bases between the two ends. CDR3 bases: TGTGCCAGCAGTCAAACACCCCTTTCACTGGCGGGTGCGGAGAATGAGCAGTTCTTC. It translates to CASSQTPLSLAGAENEQFF.

The CDR3 DNA reads as TGTGCCAGCAGCTGTTGGGACCTCTGCTGCGAGCAGTACTTC. It encodes CASSCWDLCCEQYF. The genes are TRBV5-5 and TRBJ2-7; D assignment may be TRBD1 or TRBD2 (5 bases each). V was pared by 3 bases and J by 6 bases, with 16 bases between. Germline loops: CDR1 SGHKS, CDR2 YYEKEE (reference sequence). CDR3 length equals 14 residues.